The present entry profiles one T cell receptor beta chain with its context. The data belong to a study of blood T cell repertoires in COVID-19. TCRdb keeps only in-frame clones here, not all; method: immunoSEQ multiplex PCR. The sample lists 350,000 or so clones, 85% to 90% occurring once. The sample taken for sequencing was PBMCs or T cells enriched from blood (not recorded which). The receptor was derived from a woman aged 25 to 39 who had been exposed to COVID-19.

The CDR3 nucleotides are TGTGCCAGCAGCCAAGGACTTGGGGCGAACACTGAAGCTTTCTTT. It yields the protein CASSQGLGANTEAFF. The rearrangement uses TRBV4-2 and TRBJ1-1; D possibly corresponds to TRBD1 (5 bases). Germline V gene lookup returns CDR1 LGHNA and CDR2 YNFKEQ. The CDR3 contains 15 residues. Trimming shortened V by 1 base and J by 1 base, and 10 bases separated the two germline ends.